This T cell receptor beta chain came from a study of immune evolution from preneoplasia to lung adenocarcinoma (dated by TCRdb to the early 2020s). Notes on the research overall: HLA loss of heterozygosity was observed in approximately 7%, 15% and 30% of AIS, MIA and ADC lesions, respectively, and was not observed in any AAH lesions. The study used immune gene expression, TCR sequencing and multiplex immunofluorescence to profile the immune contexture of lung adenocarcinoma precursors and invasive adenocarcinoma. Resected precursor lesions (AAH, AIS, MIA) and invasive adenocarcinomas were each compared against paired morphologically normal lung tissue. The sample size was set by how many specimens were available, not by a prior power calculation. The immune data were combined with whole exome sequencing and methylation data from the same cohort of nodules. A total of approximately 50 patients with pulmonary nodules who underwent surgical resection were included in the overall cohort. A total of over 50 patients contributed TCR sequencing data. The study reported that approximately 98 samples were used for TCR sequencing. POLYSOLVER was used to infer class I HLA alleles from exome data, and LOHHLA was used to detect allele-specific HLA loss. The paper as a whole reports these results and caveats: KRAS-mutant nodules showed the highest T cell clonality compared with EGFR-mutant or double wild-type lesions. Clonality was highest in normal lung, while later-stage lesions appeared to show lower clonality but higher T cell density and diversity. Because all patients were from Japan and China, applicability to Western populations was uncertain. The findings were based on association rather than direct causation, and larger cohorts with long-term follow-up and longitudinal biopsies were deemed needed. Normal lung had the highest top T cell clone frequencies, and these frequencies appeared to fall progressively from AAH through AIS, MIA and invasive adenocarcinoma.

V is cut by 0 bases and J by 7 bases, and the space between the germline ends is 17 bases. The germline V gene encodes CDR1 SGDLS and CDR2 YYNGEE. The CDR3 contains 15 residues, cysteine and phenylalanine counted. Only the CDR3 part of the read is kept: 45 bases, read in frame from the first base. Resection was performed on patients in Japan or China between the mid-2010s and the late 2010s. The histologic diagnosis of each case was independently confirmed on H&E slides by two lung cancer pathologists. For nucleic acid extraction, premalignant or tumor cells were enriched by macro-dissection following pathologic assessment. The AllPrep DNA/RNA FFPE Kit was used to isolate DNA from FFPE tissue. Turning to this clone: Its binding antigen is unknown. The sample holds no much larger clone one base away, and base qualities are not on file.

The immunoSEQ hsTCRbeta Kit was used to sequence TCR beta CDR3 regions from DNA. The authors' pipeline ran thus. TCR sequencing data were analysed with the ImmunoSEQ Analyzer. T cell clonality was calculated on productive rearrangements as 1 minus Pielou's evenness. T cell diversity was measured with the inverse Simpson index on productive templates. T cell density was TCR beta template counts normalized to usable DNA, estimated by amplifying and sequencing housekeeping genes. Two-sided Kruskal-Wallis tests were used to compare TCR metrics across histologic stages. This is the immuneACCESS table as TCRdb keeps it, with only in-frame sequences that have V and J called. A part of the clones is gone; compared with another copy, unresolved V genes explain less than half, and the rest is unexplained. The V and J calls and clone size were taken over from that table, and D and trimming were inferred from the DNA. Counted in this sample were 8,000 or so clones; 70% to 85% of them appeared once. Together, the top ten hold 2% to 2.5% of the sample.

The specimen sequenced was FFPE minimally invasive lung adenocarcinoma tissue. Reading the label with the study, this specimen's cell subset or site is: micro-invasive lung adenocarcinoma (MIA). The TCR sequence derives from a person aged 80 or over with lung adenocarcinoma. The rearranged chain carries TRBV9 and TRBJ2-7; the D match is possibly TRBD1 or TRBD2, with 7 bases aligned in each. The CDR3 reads CASSVATGEGREQYF. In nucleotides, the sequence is TGTGCCAGCAGCGTAGCTACAGGGGAGGGAAGGGAGCAGTACTTC.